This TCR beta chain was retrieved from a study of vaccination and CD4 T cells after COVID-19. About the study: In culture, cells were exposed to overlapping spike peptides from SARS-CoV-2, HCoV-NL63, HCoV-OC43 and HCoV-229E. In the control cultures, a CEFX pool, an HIV-1 Nef pool, or no peptide was supplied.

The treatment was: approximately 9-day PBMC culture with coronavirus spike peptide pools or control peptides (ViraFEST assay). Worth noting for this clonotype: Its antigen is unidentified.

Oncomine TCR Beta short-read sequencing was applied to DNA from cultured CD4+ T cells. Researchers extracted genomic DNA from CD4+ T cells that had been cultured. A single record per CDR3 protein comes from TCRdb applying MiXCR to the PCR reads. The top ten clones hold roughly 4% of a sample with roughly 15,000 distinct CDR3 sequences, about 55% of them seen once. The V and J ends lost 5 bases and 0 bases respectively, with 10 bases between them. This CDR3 comprises 15 residues. Per germline, CDR1 SGHVS and CDR2 FNYEAQ. The chain carries TRBV7-6 and TRBJ2-2, with unresolved D. The source was CD4+ T cells from blood, cultured in vitro, collected before SARS-CoV-2 vaccination. This clonotype was sampled from a human donor who had recovered from COVID-19. The CDR3 here is CASSIGTPNTGELFF. The CDR3 DNA reads as TGTGCCAGCAGCATAGGAACACCGAACACCGGGGAGCTGTTTTTT.